The 11 T cell receptor beta chains reported below all come from one sample, sequenced in a study of T cell responses to AZD1222 COVID-19 vaccine. Clones were sequenced by immunoSEQ multiplex PCR, and TCRdb holds only the in-frame ones, with some missing. In the table there are approximately 100,000 clones, roughly 90% of which are singletons. The sample was peripheral blood, taken on day 0 of AZD1222 vaccination. The receptors here all came from an adult in good health.

This rearrangement joins TRBV10-3 to TRBJ2-3, with 7 bases lining up with TRBD2. The CDR3 runs to 15 residues. Germline-derived CDR1 and CDR2 are ENHRY and SYGVKD. Unmatched junction bases numbered 16, after V lost 10 bases and J lost 6 bases. Here the CDR3 reads CASTTSTAAGDTQYF. The CDR3 nucleotides are TGTGCCAGCACGACTAGCACTGCCGCGGGGGATACGCAGTATTTT.

The chain couples TRBV9 to TRBJ1-4; D is perhaps TRBD1 (5 bases). The ends were cut back, 4 bases at V and 8 bases at J, with 15 bases in the middle. The CDR3 length is 14 residues. Germline V gene lookup returns CDR1 SGDLS and CDR2 YYNGEE. CDR3 residues: CASSPVGGTEKLFF. CDR3 sequence (DNA): TGTGCCAGCAGCCCCGTGGGGGGAACAGAAAAACTGTTTTTT.

This clone appeared a few times. The chain links TRBV10-2 to TRBJ2-7; the match to TRBD2 covers 13 bases. Per germline, CDR1 WSHSY and CDR2 SAAADI. The CDR3 extends over 13 amino acids. Trimming cost V 9 bases and J 5 bases; bases outside gene matches: 4. Here the CDR3 DNA reads TGCGCCAGTAGGACTAGCGGGAGCGACGAGCAGTACTTC. Encoded protein: CASRTSGSDEQYF.

The chain has TRBV9 and TRBJ1-3; unclear D gene. The germline V and J ends were trimmed by 0 bases and 4 bases, with 14 bases remaining between them. This CDR3 spans 16 amino acids. CDR1 and CDR2 from the germline V gene are SGDLS and YYNGEE. The chain's CDR3 is CASSVEGIMWGNTIYF. CDR3 sequence (DNA): TGTGCCAGCAGCGTAGAGGGCATAATGTGGGGAAACACCATATATTTT.

The genes are TRBV15 and TRBJ1-5; 10 bases align to TRBD1. V lost 0 bases to trimming and J lost 0 bases; unmatched junction nucleotides: 5. The germline gives CDR1 LNHNV, CDR2 YYDKDF (reference sequence). The CDR3 contains 18 residues. The CDR3 here is CATSRDGDRGNSNQPQHF. The DNA for the CDR3 is TGTGCCACCAGCAGAGATGGGGACAGGGGCAATAGCAATCAGCCCCAGCATTTT.

The chain recombines TRBV6-2 or TRBV6-3 with TRBJ1-1; D is ambiguous. V was cut by 4 bases and J by 8 bases, with 17 bases left in between. Germline values: CDR1 MNHEY, CDR2 SVGEGT. CDR3 length equals 14 residues. The CDR3 DNA is TGTGCCAGCAGTTTCATCACGGGAACTAAGGAAGCTTTCTTT. Its protein product is CASSFITGTKEAFF.

The CDR3 bases are TGTGCCAGCAGCCAAGTTAGGGGGAACGAGCAGTACTTC. Amino acid sequence: CASSQVRGNEQYF. The rearrangement links TRBV14 to TRBJ2-7; tentatively, D is TRBD1 (6 bases). CDR1 SGHDN and CDR2 FVKESK come from the germline V gene. The CDR3 sequence is 13 residues long. Between the trimmed V and J ends, which lost 1 base and 5 bases, there was a span of 9 bases.

The chain combines TRBV4-1 with TRBJ2-7; D gene uncertain. V dropped 0 bases and J dropped 1 base, with 13 bases sitting between them. From germline, CDR1 is MGHRA and CDR2 YSYEKL. The CDR3 extends over 16 amino acids. The CDR3 region is CASSQEGNIGSYEQYF. CDR3 bases: TGCGCCAGCAGCCAAGAGGGCAATATAGGTTCCTACGAGCAGTACTTC.

J is TRBJ2-5 and V is TRBV9, with 10 bases matching TRBD2. There are 17 residues in the CDR3. The V gene end was trimmed by 4 bases and the J gene end by 1 base; junction bases not matched to a gene: 10. CDR1 and CDR2 (germline): SGDLS, YYNGEE. The CDR3 loop reads CASSTSPAGGIQETQYF. CDR3 sequence (DNA): TGTGCCAGCAGCACCAGTCCAGCGGGAGGGATCCAAGAGACCCAGTACTTC. The full variable domain, its missing parts supplied by reference TRBV9 and TRBJ2-5, is DSGVTQTPKHLITATGQRVTLRCSPRSGDLSVYWYQQSLDQGLQFLIQYYNGEERAKGNILERFSAQQFPDLHSELNLSSLELGDSALYFCASSTSPAGGIQETQYFGPGTRLLVL.

The chain combines TRBV6-5 with TRBJ2-7, with D tentatively TRBD2 (5 bases). The CDR3 consists of 12 residues. Germline CDR1 and CDR2: MNHEY and SVGAGI. Trimming removed 8 bases at V and 3 bases at J, with 11 bases between. CDR3 sequence reads: CASFGNGYEQYF. The CDR3 DNA reads as TGTGCCAGCTTCGGGAATGGCTACGAGCAGTACTTC.

The chain carries TRBV7-8 and TRBJ1-1, with D unresolved. CDR3 length equals 13 residues. Germline V gene lookup returns CDR1 SGHVS and CDR2 FQNEAQ. Trimming pared 4 bases from V and 0 bases from J, leaving 6 bases between. The CDR3 protein is CASSSTLNTEAFF. CDR3 DNA: TGTGCCAGCAGCTCCACCTTGAACACTGAAGCTTTCTTT.